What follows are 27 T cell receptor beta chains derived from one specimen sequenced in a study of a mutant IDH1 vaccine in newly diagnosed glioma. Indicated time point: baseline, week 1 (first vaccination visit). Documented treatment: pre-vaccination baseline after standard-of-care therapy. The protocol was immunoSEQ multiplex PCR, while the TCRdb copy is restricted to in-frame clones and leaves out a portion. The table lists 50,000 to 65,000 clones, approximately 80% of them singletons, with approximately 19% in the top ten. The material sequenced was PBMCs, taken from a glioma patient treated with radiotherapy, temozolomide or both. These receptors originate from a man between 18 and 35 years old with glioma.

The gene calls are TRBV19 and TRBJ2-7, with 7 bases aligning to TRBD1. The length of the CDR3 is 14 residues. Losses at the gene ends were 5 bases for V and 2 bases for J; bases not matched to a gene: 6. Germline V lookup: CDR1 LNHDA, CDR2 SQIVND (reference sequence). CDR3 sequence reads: CASSQGQLPYEQYF. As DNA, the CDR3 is TGTGCCAGTAGTCAGGGACAGTTGCCCTACGAGCAGTACTTC.

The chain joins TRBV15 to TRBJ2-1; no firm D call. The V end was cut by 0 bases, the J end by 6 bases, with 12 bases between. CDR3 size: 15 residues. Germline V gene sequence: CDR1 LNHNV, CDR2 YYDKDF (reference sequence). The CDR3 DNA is TGTGCCACCAGCAGAGATGTGTACAGCCCCAATGAGCAGTTCTTC. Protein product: CATSRDVYSPNEQFF.

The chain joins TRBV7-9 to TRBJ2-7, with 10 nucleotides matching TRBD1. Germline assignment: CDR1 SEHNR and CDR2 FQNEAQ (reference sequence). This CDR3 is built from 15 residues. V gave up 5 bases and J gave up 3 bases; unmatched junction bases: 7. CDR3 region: CASSPQTGGDYEQYF. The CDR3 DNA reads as TGTGCCAGCAGCCCGCAGACAGGGGGCGACTACGAGCAGTACTTC.

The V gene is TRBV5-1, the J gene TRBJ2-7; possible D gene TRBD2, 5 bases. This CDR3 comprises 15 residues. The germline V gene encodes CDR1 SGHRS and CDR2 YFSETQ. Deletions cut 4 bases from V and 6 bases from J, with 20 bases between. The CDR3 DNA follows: TGCGCCAGCAGCCCCGGGCTGGGGAGTTTTTTCGAGCAGTACTTC. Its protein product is CASSPGLGSFFEQYF.

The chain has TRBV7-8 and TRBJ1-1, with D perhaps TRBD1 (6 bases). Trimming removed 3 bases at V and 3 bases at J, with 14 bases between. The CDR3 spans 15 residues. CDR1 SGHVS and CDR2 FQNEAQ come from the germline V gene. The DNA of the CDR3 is TGTGCCAGCAGCTTGGAGGGACGGGGGCACACTGAAGCTTTCTTT. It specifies CASSLEGRGHTEAFF.

The CDR3 sequence is CASSLAPGMPNEKLFF. The CDR3 DNA reads TGTGCCAGCAGCTTAGCCCCAGGGATGCCTAATGAAAAACTGTTTTTT. The V gene is TRBV7-2, the J gene TRBJ1-4; the D gene is possibly TRBD1 (5 bases). V lost 0 bases and J lost 3, with 11 bases in between. Germline CDR1 and CDR2: SGHTA and FQGNSA. The CDR3 has 16 residues. Supplemented by reference TRBV7-2 and TRBJ1-4, the full variable domain reads GAGVSQSPSNKVTEKGKDVELRCDPISGHTALYWYRQSLGQGLEFLIYFQGNSAPDKSGLPSDRFSAERTGGSVSTLTIQRTQQEDSAVYLCASSLAPGMPNEKLFFGSGTQLSVL.

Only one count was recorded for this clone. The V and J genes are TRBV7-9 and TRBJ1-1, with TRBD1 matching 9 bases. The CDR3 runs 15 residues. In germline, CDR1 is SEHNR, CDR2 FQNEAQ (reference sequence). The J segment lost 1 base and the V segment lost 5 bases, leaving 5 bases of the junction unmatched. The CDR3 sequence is CASSAPGQGNTEAFF. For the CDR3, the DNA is TGTGCCAGCAGCGCGCCGGGACAGGGGAACACTGAAGCTTTCTTT.

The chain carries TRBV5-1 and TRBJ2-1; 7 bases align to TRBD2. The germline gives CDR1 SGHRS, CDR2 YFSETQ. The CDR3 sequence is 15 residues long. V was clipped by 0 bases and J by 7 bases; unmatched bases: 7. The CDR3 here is CASSLDFGGGNEQFF. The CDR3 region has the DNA TGCGCCAGCAGCTTGGATTTCGGGGGAGGGAATGAGCAGTTCTTC.

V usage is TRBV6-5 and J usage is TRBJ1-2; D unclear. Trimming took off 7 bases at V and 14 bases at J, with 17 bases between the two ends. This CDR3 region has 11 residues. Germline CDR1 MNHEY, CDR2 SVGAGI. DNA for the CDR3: TGTGCCAGCAAACAGTTCCTCGTCCTGACCTTC. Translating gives CASKQFLVLTF.

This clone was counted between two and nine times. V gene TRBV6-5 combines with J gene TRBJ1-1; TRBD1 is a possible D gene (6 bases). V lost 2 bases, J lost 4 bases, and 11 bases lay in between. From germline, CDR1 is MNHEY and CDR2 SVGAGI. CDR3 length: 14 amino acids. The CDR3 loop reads CASSYVRGSTEAFF. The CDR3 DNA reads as TGTGCCAGCAGTTACGTCAGGGGATCCACTGAAGCTTTCTTT.

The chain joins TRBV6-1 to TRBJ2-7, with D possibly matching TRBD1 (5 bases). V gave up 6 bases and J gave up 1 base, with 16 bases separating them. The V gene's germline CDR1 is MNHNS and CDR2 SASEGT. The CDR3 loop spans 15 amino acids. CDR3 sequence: CASRTLTGVSYEQYF. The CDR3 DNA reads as TGTGCCAGCAGGACCTTAACAGGAGTTTCCTACGAGCAGTACTTC.

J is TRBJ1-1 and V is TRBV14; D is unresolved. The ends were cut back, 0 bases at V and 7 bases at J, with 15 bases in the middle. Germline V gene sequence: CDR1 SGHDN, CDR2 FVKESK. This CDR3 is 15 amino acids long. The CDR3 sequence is CASSQDQTGFFEAFF. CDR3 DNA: TGTGCCAGCAGCCAAGATCAAACGGGATTTTTTGAAGCTTTCTTT. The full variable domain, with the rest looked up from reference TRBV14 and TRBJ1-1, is EAGVTQFPSHSVIEKGQTVTLRCDPISGHDNLYWYRRVMGKEIKFLLHFVKESKQDESGMPNNRFLAERTGGTYSTLKVQPAELEDSGVYFCASSQDQTGFFEAFFGQGTRLTVV.

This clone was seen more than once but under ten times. CDR3 nucleotide sequence: TGTGCCAGCAGTGAGCGGGGACAGGGCGACTATGGCTACACCTTC. It is translated as CASSERGQGDYGYTF. The chain employs TRBV2 and TRBJ1-2, with 9 positions matching TRBD1. J lost 3 bases, V lost 3 bases, and 5 bases had no gene match. This CDR3 is 15 amino acids long. The germline V gene encodes CDR1 SNHLY and CDR2 FYNNEI.

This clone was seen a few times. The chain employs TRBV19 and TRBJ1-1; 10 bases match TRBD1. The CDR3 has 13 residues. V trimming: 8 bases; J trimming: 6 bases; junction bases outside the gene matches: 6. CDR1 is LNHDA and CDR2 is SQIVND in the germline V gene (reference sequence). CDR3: CASWTGGVSEAFF. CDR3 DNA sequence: TGTGCCAGTTGGACAGGGGGAGTGTCTGAAGCTTTCTTT.

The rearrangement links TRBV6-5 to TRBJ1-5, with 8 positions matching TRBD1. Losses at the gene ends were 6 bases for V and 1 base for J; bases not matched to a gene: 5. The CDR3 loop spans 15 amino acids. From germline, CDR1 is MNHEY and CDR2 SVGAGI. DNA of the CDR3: TGTGCCAGCAGCCTCGACAGGGGAAGCAATCAGCCCCAGCATTTT. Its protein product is CASSLDRGSNQPQHF.

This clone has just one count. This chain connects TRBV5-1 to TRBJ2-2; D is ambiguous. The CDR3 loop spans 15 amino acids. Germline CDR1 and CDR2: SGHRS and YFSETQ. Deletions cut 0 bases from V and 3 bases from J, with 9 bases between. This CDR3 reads CASSLGAGDTGELFF. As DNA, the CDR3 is TGCGCCAGCAGCTTGGGGGCTGGGGACACCGGGGAGCTGTTTTTT.

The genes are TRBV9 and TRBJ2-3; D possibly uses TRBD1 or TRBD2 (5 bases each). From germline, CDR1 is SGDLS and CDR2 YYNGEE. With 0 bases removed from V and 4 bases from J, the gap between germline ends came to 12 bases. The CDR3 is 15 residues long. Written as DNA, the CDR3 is TGTGCCAGCAGCGTAGGGGGGAGCATGGCAGATACGCAGTATTTT. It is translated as CASSVGGSMADTQYF.

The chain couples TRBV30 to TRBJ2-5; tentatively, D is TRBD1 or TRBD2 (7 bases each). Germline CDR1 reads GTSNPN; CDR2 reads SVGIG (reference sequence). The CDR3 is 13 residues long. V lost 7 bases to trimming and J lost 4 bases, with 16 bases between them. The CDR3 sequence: CASTGEGAETQYF. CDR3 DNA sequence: TGTGCCTCAACAGGGGAGGGAGCAGAGACCCAGTACTTC.

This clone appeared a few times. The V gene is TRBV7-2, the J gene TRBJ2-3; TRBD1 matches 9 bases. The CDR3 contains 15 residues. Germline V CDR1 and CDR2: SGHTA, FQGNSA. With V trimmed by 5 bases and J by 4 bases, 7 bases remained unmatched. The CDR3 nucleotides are TGTGCCAGCAGCCCGACAGGGGGGATCCCAGATACGCAGTATTTT. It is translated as CASSPTGGIPDTQYF.

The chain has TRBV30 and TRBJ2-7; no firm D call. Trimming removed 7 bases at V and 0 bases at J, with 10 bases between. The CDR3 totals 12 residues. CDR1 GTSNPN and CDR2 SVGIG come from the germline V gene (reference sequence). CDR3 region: CAYSLGSYEQYF. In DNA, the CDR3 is TGTGCCTATAGCTTGGGCTCCTACGAGCAGTACTTC.

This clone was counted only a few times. The CDR3 nucleotides read TGTGCCAGCAGCTACCGACAGACCAGCTATGGCTACACCTTC. As protein: CASSYRQTSYGYTF. The chain employs TRBV7-2 and TRBJ1-2, with D tentatively TRBD1 (5 bases). CDR3 size: 14 residues. V was clipped by 4 bases and J by 4 bases, with 13 bases between them. Germline CDR1 and CDR2: SGHTA and FQGNSA.

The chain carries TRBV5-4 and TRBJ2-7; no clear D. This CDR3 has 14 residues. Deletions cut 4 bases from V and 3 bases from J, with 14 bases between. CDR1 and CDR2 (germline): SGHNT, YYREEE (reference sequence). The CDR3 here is CASSPANSVYEQYF. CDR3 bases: TGTGCCAGCAGCCCGGCGAACTCCGTCTACGAGCAGTACTTC. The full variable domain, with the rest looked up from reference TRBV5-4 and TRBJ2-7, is ETGVTQSPTHLIKTRGQQVTLRCSSQSGHNTVSWYQQALGQGPQFIFQYYREEENGRGNFPPRFSGLQFPNYSSELNVNALELDDSALYLCASSPANSVYEQYFGPGTRLTVT.

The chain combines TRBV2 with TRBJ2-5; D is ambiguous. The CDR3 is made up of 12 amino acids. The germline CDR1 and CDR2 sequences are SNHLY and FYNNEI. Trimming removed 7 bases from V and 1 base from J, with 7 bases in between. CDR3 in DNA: TGTGCCAGCAATGGGTTCCAAGAGACCCAGTACTTC. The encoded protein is CASNGFQETQYF.

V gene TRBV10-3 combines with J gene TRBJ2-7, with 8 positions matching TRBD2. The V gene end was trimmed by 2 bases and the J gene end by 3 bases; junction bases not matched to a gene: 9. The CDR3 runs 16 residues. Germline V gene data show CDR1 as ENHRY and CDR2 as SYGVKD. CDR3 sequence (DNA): TGTGCCATCAGTGAGCCCTTCCAGCGGGAGATCTACGAGCAGTACTTC. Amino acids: CAISEPFQREIYEQYF.

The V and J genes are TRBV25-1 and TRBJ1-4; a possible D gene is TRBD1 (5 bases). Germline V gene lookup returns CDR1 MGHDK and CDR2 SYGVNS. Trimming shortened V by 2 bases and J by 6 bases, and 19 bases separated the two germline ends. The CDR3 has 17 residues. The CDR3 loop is CASSEVGWGTADEKLFF. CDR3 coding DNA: TGTGCCAGCAGTGAAGTCGGGTGGGGGACGGCTGATGAAAAACTGTTTTTT.

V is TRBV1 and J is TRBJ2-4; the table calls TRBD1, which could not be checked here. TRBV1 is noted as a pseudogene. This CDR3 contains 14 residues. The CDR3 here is CTSSHRASKNIQYF. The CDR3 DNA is TGCACCAGCAGCCACAGGGCTAGCAAAAACATTCAGTACTTC.

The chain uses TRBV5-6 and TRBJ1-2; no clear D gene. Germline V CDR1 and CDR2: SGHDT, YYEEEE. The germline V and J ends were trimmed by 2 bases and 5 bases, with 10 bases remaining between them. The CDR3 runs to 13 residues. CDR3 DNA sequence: TGTGCCAGCAGCTTAAAACACTCATATGGCTACACCTTC. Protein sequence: CASSLKHSYGYTF.